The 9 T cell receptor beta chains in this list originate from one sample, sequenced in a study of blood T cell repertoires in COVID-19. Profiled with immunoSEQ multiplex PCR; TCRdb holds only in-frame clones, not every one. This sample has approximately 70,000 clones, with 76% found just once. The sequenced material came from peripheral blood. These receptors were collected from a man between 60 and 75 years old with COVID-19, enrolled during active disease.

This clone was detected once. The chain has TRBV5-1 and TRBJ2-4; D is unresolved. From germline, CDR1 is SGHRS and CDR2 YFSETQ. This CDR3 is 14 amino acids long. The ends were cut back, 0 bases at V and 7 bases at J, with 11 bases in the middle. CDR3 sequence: CASSLDLGVNIQYF. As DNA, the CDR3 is TGCGCCAGCAGCTTGGATTTAGGAGTCAACATTCAGTACTTC.

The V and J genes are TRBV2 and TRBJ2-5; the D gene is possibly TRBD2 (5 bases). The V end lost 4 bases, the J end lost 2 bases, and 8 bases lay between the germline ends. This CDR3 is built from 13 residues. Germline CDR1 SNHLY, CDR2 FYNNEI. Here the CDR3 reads CASSADLQETQYF. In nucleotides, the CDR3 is TGTGCCAGCAGTGCGGACTTACAAGAGACCCAGTACTTC. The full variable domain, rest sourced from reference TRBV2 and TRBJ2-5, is EPEVTQTPSHQVTQMGQEVILRCVPISNHLYFYWYRQILGQKVEFLVSFYNNEISEKSEIFDDQFSVERPDGSNFTLKIRSTKLEDSAMYFCASSADLQETQYFGPGTRLLVL.

The CDR3: CAWSGQGSNQPQHF. Here the CDR3 DNA reads TGTGCCTGGAGTGGACAGGGTAGCAATCAGCCCCAGCATTTT. The rearrangement links TRBV30 to TRBJ1-5; 7 nucleotides line up with TRBD1. This CDR3 region has 14 residues. Germline values: CDR1 GTSNPN, CDR2 SVGIG (reference sequence). Unmatched junction bases numbered 0, after V lost 1 base and J lost 0 bases.

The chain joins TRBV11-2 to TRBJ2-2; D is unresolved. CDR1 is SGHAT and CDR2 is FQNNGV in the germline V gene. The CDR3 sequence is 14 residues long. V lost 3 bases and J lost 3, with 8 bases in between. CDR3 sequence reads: CASSFQVDTGELFF. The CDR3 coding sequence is TGTGCCAGCAGCTTTCAGGTGGACACCGGGGAGCTGTTTTTT.

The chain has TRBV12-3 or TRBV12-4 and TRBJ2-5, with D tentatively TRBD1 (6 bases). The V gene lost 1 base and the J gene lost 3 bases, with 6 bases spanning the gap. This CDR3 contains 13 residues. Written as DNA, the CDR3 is TGTGCCAGCAGTTTAGGGACAGAAGAGACCCAGTACTTC. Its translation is CASSLGTEETQYF.

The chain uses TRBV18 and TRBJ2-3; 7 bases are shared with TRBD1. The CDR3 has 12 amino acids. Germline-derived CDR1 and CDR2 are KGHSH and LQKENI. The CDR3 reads CSTGTGTDTQYF. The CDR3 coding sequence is TGTTCCACCGGGACAGGCACAGATACGCAGTATTTT.

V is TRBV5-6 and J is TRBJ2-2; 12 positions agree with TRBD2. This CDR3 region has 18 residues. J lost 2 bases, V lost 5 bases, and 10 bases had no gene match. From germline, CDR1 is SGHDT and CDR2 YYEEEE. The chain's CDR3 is CASRIKGLAGHNTGELFF. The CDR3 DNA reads TGTGCCAGCAGAATAAAAGGACTAGCGGGACACAACACCGGGGAGCTGTTTTTT.

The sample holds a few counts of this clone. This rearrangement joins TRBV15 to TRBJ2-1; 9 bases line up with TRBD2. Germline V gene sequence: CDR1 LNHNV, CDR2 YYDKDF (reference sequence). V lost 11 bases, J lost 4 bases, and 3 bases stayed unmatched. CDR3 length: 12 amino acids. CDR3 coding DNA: TGTGCCGGCGGGAGGGGTTACAATGAGCAGTTCTTC. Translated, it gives CAGGRGYNEQFF.

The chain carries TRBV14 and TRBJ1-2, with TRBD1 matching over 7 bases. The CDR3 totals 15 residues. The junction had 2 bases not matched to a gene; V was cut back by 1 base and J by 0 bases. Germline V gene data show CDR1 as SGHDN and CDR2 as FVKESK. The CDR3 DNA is TGTGCCAGCAGCCAAGGGGACAGTACTAACTATGGCTACACCTTC. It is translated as CASSQGDSTNYGYTF.